This TCR beta chain was obtained from a study of T cell responses to AZD1222 COVID-19 vaccine. General study findings and limits: Only six people who got AZD1222 tested seropositive at baseline.

Assay used: immunoSEQ multiplex PCR; TCRdb lists only in-frame clones, some missing. The table includes 170,000 or so clones, about nine tenths detected once. On this clone itself: Its target is unknown.

CDR3 length: 13 residues. The V gene's germline CDR1 is MNHEY and CDR2 SVGAGI. V lost 8 bases, J lost 3 bases, and 14 bases lay in between. This rearrangement joins TRBV6-5 to TRBJ2-7; D not resolved. The sequenced sample was peripheral blood, obtained on day 0 of AZD1222 vaccination. This receptor was identified in an adult in good health. The CDR3, as DNA: TGTGCCAGCGCGTCGTGGCCGGGCTACGAGCAGTACTTC. Translating it yields CASASWPGYEQYF.